The 28 T cell receptor beta chains given below trace back to one sample, sequenced in a study of blood T cell repertoires in COVID-19. Clones were read by immunoSEQ multiplex PCR, and TCRdb kept only the in-frame ones, dropping some. The sample shows fewer than 200,000 clones, roughly four fifths of them seen only once. The sequencing input was peripheral blood. The receptors derive from a woman between 40 and 50 years old with COVID-19, enrolled during active disease.

The CDR3 sequence: CASSFDSSTDTQYF. CDR3 nucleotide sequence: TGTGCCAGCAGTTTTGATAGTAGCACAGATACGCAGTATTTT. This sequence joins TRBV6-6 and TRBJ2-3; D gene uncertain. The CDR3 loop spans 14 amino acids. Germline V CDR1 and CDR2: MNHNY, SVGAGI (reference sequence). V lost 4 bases to trimming and J lost 0 bases, with 8 bases between them.

CDR3: CASSYVEVQIENIQYF. DNA for the CDR3: TGTGCCAGCAGTTACGTCGAAGTCCAAATTGAGAACATTCAGTACTTC. The chain combines TRBV6-2 or TRBV6-3 with TRBJ2-4; D unclear. In germline, CDR1 is MNHEY, CDR2 SVGEGT. Trimming left V 2 bases short and J 7 bases short, with 18 bases between. There are 16 residues in the CDR3.

This rearrangement joins TRBV23-1 to TRBJ1-4, with TRBD1 as a possible D gene (6 bases). TRBV23-1 counts as an open reading frame of uncertain function. This CDR3 spans 15 amino acids. V was shortened by 2 bases and J by 0 bases, with 7 bases between the two germline ends. CDR3 coding DNA: TGCGCCAGCAGTCAAACAGGGCCAACTAATGAAAAACTGTTTTTT. This translates into CASSQTGPTNEKLFF.

CDR3 nucleotide sequence: TGTGCCTGGAGTCGGGGAGTGGACGGCTACACCTTC. This sequence encodes CAWSRGVDGYTF. This chain uses TRBV30 with TRBJ1-2; D gene ambiguous. This CDR3 has 12 residues. CDR1 and CDR2 (germline): GTSNPN, SVGIG (reference sequence). Trimming took 2 bases from V and 8 from J, leaving 12 bases between them.

This chain joins TRBV5-4 and TRBJ1-5; no clear D gene. Trimming removed 2 bases at V and 6 bases at J, with 6 bases between. CDR1 is SGHNT, CDR2 YYREEE, per germline (reference sequence). The CDR3 length is 12 residues. CDR3 DNA sequence: TGTGCCAGCAGCTTAAGAGGTCAGCCCCAGCATTTT. It codes for CASSLRGQPQHF.

In this sample, this clone turned up once. The CDR3 nucleotides read TGTGCCAGCAGCTTACAGGGACTCGATGGGGCTTTCTTT. It encodes CASSLQGLDGAFF. The chain joins TRBV7-8 to TRBJ1-1, with D possibly TRBD1 on 5 matching bases. Trimming shortened V by 2 bases and J by 11 bases, and 15 bases separated the two germline ends. This CDR3 is 13 amino acids long. Germline V gene lookup returns CDR1 SGHVS and CDR2 FQNEAQ.

The chain couples TRBV7-6 to TRBJ2-1; no firm D call. Germline values: CDR1 SGHVS, CDR2 FNYEAQ. CDR3 length: 17 residues. V was pared by 3 bases and J by 5 bases, with 20 bases between. The DNA of the CDR3 is TGTGCCAGCAGCTTGTTAGGCCCAGGCATAAAAAACAATGAGCAGTTCTTC. Protein sequence: CASSLLGPGIKNNEQFF. The whole variable domain, remainder taken from reference TRBV7-6 and TRBJ2-1, is GAGVSQSPRYKVTKRGQDVALRCDPISGHVSLYWYRQALGQGPEFLTYFNYEAQQDKSGLPNDRFSAERPEGSISTLTIQRTEQRDSAMYRCASSLLGPGIKNNEQFFGPGTRLTVL.

The rearrangement joins TRBV6-5 to TRBJ1-6; D not certain. In germline, CDR1 is MNHEY, CDR2 SVGAGI. The V end was cut by 8 bases, the J end by 6 bases, with 14 bases between. The CDR3 has 14 amino acids. The CDR3 DNA follows: TGTGCCAGCTCTATTCTAGTCAGTAATTCACCCCTCCACTTT. Protein: CASSILVSNSPLHF.

The chain combines TRBV3-1 (or the pseudogene TRBV3-2) with TRBJ1-1, with D possibly being TRBD1 (5 bases). Germline V gene lookup returns CDR1 LGHDT and CDR2 YNNKEL (reference sequence). Trimming pared 9 bases from V and 8 bases from J, leaving 13 bases between. The CDR3 covers 11 residues. The CDR3 DNA is TGTGCCAGTGAACGGAACAGGGAAGCTTTCTTT. Encoded protein: CASERNREAFF.

This chain connects TRBV27 to TRBJ1-6; 7 nucleotides align to TRBD1. Per germline, CDR1 MNHEY and CDR2 SMNVEV (reference sequence). After removal of 9 bases from V and 8 bases from J, the junction contained 10 bases not matched to a gene. This CDR3 is 14 amino acids long. CDR3 in amino acids: CARPDRYEHSPLHF. CDR3 DNA sequence: TGTGCCAGGCCGGACAGGTACGAACATTCACCCCTCCACTTT.

The sample holds a few counts of this clone. This chain connects TRBV28 to TRBJ2-1, with a weak D call TRBD1 (5 bases). The CDR3 totals 13 residues. CDR1 and CDR2 (germline): MDHEN, SYDVKM. The V end was cut by 5 bases, the J end by 5 bases, with 10 bases between. This CDR3 is CASSHRTNNEQFF. CDR3 in DNA: TGTGCCAGCAGTCACAGGACAAACAATGAGCAGTTCTTC.

The chain joins TRBV12-3 or TRBV12-4 to TRBJ2-7; weak D call: TRBD1 (5 bases). V was clipped by 4 bases and J by 6 bases, with 10 bases between them. CDR3 size: 12 residues. Here the CDR3 reads CASSYQGGEQYV. The CDR3 nucleotides read TGTGCCAGCAGTTATCAGGGCGGCGAGCAGTACGTC.

V usage is TRBV7-2 and J usage is TRBJ2-1; D might be TRBD1 (6 bases). The CDR3 is 14 amino acids. V lost 1 base to trimming and J lost 6 bases, with 10 bases between them. Germline assignment: CDR1 SGHTA and CDR2 FQGNSA. The CDR3 here is CASSLGTAFNEQFF. The CDR3 DNA sequence: TGTGCCAGCAGCTTAGGGACAGCCTTCAATGAGCAGTTCTTC.

The chain uses TRBV2 and TRBJ1-2, with D possibly being TRBD1 (5 bases). Deletions cut 10 bases from V and 7 bases from J, with 40 bases between. CDR3 size: 20 residues. Per the germline V gene, CDR1 is SNHLY and CDR2 is FYNNEI. The CDR3 protein is CATDRGTIHDRDLKSGGYTF. The DNA of the CDR3 is TGTGCCACAGATCGGGGGACCATCCACGACCGGGACCTAAAATCGGGTGGCTACACCTTC.

This chain joins TRBV19 and TRBJ2-5; 10 nucleotides align to TRBD2. The V segment lost 3 bases and the J segment 4 bases; nucleotides outside the gene matches: 8. The CDR3 is 16 amino acids. Germline values: CDR1 LNHDA, CDR2 SQIVND (reference sequence). The CDR3 DNA sequence: TGTGCCAGTAGTATTTTTGCTAGCGGGAGTGGAGAGACCCAGTACTTC. Residues: CASSIFASGSGETQYF.

The J gene is TRBJ1-5, the V gene TRBV6-5, with D hard to call. Looked up from germline, CDR1 is MNHEY and CDR2 is SVGAGI. The length of the CDR3 is 14 residues. V was trimmed by 6 bases and J by 4 bases, leaving 13 bases between them. Here the CDR3 DNA reads TGTGCCAGCAGACACTACTTGGGTAATCAGCCCCAGCATTTT. Protein sequence: CASRHYLGNQPQHF.

The CDR3: CASREYIQGGPYYGYTF. The CDR3 nucleotides are TGCGCCAGCAGGGAATACATACAGGGGGGTCCTTACTATGGCTACACCTTC. The chain carries TRBV10-1 and TRBJ1-2; 8 nucleotides match TRBD1. CDR3 length: 17 residues. J lost 3 bases, V lost 6 bases, and 15 bases had no gene match. CDR1 is WNHNN, CDR2 SYGVQD, per germline (reference sequence).

The V gene is TRBV20-1, the J gene TRBJ2-5, with D possibly TRBD2 on 6 matching bases. The CDR3 is 11 amino acids. Germline V gives CDR1 DFQATT, CDR2 SNEGSKA (reference sequence). Between the trimmed V and J ends, which lost 6 bases and 4 bases, there was a span of 9 bases. CDR3 amino acids: CSASSGETQYF. The CDR3 nucleotides are TGCAGTGCCAGTAGCGGAGAGACCCAGTACTTC.

The rearrangement links TRBV18 to TRBJ2-1, with D perhaps TRBD1 (6 bases). V was pared by 5 bases and J by 3 bases, with 11 bases between. This CDR3 has 14 residues. CDR1 KGHSH and CDR2 LQKENI come from the germline V gene. The CDR3 region is CASSLQGGYNEQFF. CDR3 in DNA: TGTGCCAGCTCATTACAGGGTGGCTACAATGAGCAGTTCTTC. The full variable domain, its missing parts supplied by reference TRBV18 and TRBJ2-1, is NAGVMQNPRHLVRRRGQEARLRCSPMKGHSHVYWYRQLPEEGLKFMVYLQKENIIDESGMPKERFSAEFPKEGPSILRIQQVVRGDSAAYFCASSLQGGYNEQFFGPGTRLTVL.

V gene TRBV10-2 combines with J gene TRBJ1-5, with D maybe TRBD1 (5 bases). Germline lookup yields CDR1 WSHSY and CDR2 SAAADI. The CDR3 consists of 13 residues. Trimming left V 5 bases short and J 7 bases short, with 12 bases between. The DNA for the CDR3 is TGCGCCAGCAGTCGACAGTTAGGGCAGCCCCAGCATTTT. Residues: CASSRQLGQPQHF.

The chain combines TRBV9 with TRBJ2-1, with 12 nucleotides matching TRBD2. The CDR3 length is 15 residues. Germline CDR1 is SGDLS and CDR2 is YYNGEE. V dropped 4 bases and J dropped 9; count of bases not matched to a gene: 8. The CDR3 sequence is CASSPWTSGASEQFF. In nucleotides, the CDR3 is TGTGCCAGCAGCCCATGGACTAGCGGGGCCTCTGAGCAGTTCTTC.

V and J are TRBV2 and TRBJ2-7, with TRBD1 matching over 8 bases. The V gene end was trimmed by 8 bases and the J gene end by 1 base; junction bases not matched to a gene: 7. Germline loops: CDR1 SNHLY, CDR2 FYNNEI. This CDR3 contains 14 residues. For the CDR3, the DNA is TGTGCCAGCGAGGACAGGGTCAATTCCTACGAGCAGTACGTC. Translation gives CASEDRVNSYEQYV.

This clone appeared once. The chain couples TRBV27 to TRBJ2-7; 7 bases fit TRBD1. J gave up 4 bases and V 2 bases, and 8 bases lay outside the gene matches. CDR3 length equals 15 residues. Germline assignment: CDR1 MNHEY and CDR2 SMNVEV (reference sequence). CDR3 residues: CASSLNTGTDYEQYF. CDR3 coding DNA: TGTGCCAGCAGTTTAAACACCGGGACAGATTACGAGCAGTACTTC.

The J gene is TRBJ2-2, the V gene TRBV27, with D possibly matching TRBD2 (7 bases). The CDR3 is made up of 15 amino acids. Germline CDR1 reads MNHEY; CDR2 reads SMNVEV (reference sequence). V was clipped by 7 bases and J by 5 bases, with 17 bases between them. The CDR3 here is CASKGGGRWTGELFF. The CDR3 DNA is TGTGCCAGCAAAGGGGGGGGGCGTTGGACCGGGGAGCTGTTTTTT.

The chain carries TRBV2 and TRBJ1-6; D is uncertain. Deletions cut 5 bases from V and 0 bases from J, with 8 bases between. The germline V gene encodes CDR1 SNHLY and CDR2 FYNNEI. The CDR3 loop spans 15 amino acids. CDR3 bases: TGTGCCAGCAGTCGTTCGAGCTCCTATAATTCACCCCTCCACTTT. Amino acid sequence: CASSRSSSYNSPLHF.

The chain joins TRBV19 to TRBJ2-1, with a weak D call TRBD2 (5 bases). This CDR3 is built from 15 residues. In germline, CDR1 is LNHDA, CDR2 SQIVND (reference sequence). V gave up 5 bases and J gave up 4 bases, with 15 bases separating them. CDR3 coding DNA: TGTGCCAGTAGTCCTTCCTTAGGCGGGTACAATGAGCAGTTCTTC. Translated, it gives CASSPSLGGYNEQFF.

The chain carries TRBV5-8 and TRBJ1-2; the match to TRBD1 covers 8 bases. In germline, CDR1 is SGHTS, CDR2 YDEGEE. The length of the CDR3 is 15 residues. V dropped 3 bases and J dropped 0; count of bases not matched to a gene: 4. This CDR3 is CASSWGQAANYGYTF. The CDR3 DNA is TGTGCCAGCAGCTGGGGACAGGCAGCTAACTATGGCTACACCTTC.

The chain uses TRBV6-1 and TRBJ1-2; D gene uncertain. The V end was cut by 3 bases, the J end by 4 bases, with 6 bases between. The CDR3 contains 12 residues. Germline V gene lookup returns CDR1 MNHNS and CDR2 SASEGT. CDR3 nucleotide sequence: TGTGCCAGCAGTGATCCACTCTATGGCTACACCTTC. This gives the protein CASSDPLYGYTF.